These T cell receptor beta chains were read from a single sample in a study of T cell changes during pregnancy in multiple sclerosis. This table comes from immunoSEQ multiplex PCR, and its TCRdb copy is limited to in-frame clones, with some not included. This table has under 95,000 clones, around 90% appearing once. The sample was peripheral blood, taken in the second trimester of pregnancy. The receptors shown here come from a female donor with multiple sclerosis, enrolled in a pregnancy study. The CDR3 runs from the conserved cysteine through the conserved F or W. The order of the fields is J gene, D gene, V gene, CDR3 protein, CDR3 DNA. A D gene is named only where the DNA matches it firmly.

TRBJ2-7 | NA | TRBV7-2 | CASSLESGPYEQYF | TGTGCCAGCAGCTTAGAAAGCGGACCCTACGAGCAGTACTTC
TRBJ1-2 | TRBD1 | TRBV19 | CASLGQGHGYTF | TGTGCCAGTCTAGGACAGGGGCATGGCTACACCTTC
TRBJ2-1 | NA | TRBV5-1 | CASSNGEGEQFF | TGCGCCAGCAGCAACGGAGAAGGTGAGCAGTTCTTC
TRBJ2-7 | TRBD1 | TRBV19 | CASSIRTGKNYEQYF | TGTGCCAGTAGTATTCGGACAGGAAAAAACTACGAGCAGTACTTC
TRBJ1-6 | TRBD1 | TRBV19 | CASSSTGVGSAPLHF | TGTGCCAGTTCATCAACAGGGGTCGGTTCGGCACCCCTCCACTTT
TRBJ1-2 | TRBD1 | TRBV5-4 | CASSTPGQGLYGYTF | TGTGCCAGCAGCACCCCCGGACAGGGACTCTATGGCTACACCTTC
TRBJ1-2 | TRBD1 | TRBV28 | CASSSGQRSHGYTF | TGTGCCAGCAGTTCGGGACAGAGGAGTCATGGCTACACCTTC
TRBJ1-5 | NA | TRBV19 | CASSTPSGNSNQPQHF | TGTGCCAGTAGTACCCCCTCGGGGAACTCCAATCAGCCCCAGCATTTT
TRBJ2-2 | NA | TRBV6-1 | CASRSTNTGELFF | TGTGCCAGCAGATCTACGAACACCGGGGAGCTGTTTTTT
TRBJ2-5 | TRBD2 | TRBV18 | CASSPPTGLAAKETQYF | TGTGCCAGCTCACCACCGACGGGACTAGCGGCTAAAGAGACCCAGTACTTC
TRBJ2-5 | TRBD2 | TRBV30 | CAWSVRASGYEYQETQYF | TGTGCCTGGAGTGTAAGGGCTAGCGGATACGAGTACCAAGAGACCCAGTACTTC